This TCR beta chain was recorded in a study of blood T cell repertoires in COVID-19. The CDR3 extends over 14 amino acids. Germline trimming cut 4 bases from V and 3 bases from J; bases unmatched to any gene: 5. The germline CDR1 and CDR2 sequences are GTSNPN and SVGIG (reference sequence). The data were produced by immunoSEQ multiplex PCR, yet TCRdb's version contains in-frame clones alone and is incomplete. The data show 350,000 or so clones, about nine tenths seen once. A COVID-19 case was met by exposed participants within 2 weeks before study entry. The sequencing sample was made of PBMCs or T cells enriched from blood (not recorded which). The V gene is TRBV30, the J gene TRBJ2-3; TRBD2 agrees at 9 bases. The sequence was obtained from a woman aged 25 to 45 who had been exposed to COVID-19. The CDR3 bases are TGTGCCTGGAAAGTCGGACTAGCGACAGATACGCAGTATTTT. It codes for CAWKVGLATDTQYF.